This T cell receptor (beta chain) originates from a study of monozygotic twins with inflammatory bowel disease. Study conclusions and caveats: TCRbeta inverse Simpson diversity was decreased in IBD patients versus healthy co-twins. Repertoire similarity matched across concordant and discordant twins, perhaps owing to limited power.

Via template switching, UMIs carrying a 6-nucleotide sample barcode were introduced. Amplification of TCRalpha and TCRbeta cDNA involved two nested PCRs that ran for about 17 and 10 cycles. Each CDR3 protein gets one entry in TCRdb, which reprocessed the 5' RACE reads and gives no DNA. This sample's table reports over 130,000 distinct CDR3 sequences. Remarks on this clonotype: What it binds is not known.

Source material: blood. The sequence was obtained from a human donor with ulcerative colitis or Crohn's disease, or a healthy co-twin of an affected twin (not recorded which).

CDR3 residues: CASSAQESYGYTF. V gene TRBV25-1 combines with J gene TRBJ1-2; the D call from TCRdb, TRBD1, cannot be confirmed without DNA. CDR1 is MGHDK, CDR2 SYGVNS, per germline. This CDR3 contains 13 residues.